This TCR beta chain was recorded in a study of blood T cell repertoires in COVID-19 (dated by TCRdb to the early 2020s). Context from the whole study: Samples covering the acute and convalescent phases of COVID-19 were provided by collaborators in the United States, Italy and Spain. The prospective study material was composed of cDNA or gDNA derived from T cells, B-cell-depleted T cells, or PBMCs. Sample metadata almost always included a de-identified subject ID, COVID-19 status, age in years and sex. The samples were drawn from two sources: the first 160 participants of the ongoing ImmuneRACE study, and 1,200 or so subjects contributed by 6 global collaborators. Where available, HLA class I and class II types were obtained from metadata supplied by the sample provider rather than from assay-based typing. A freely available public database, intended as a resource for researchers studying the immune response to SARS-CoV-2, is where the repertoires were released. The dataset comprised deeply sampled blood TCRbeta repertoires from subjects exposed to, actively infected with, or recovered from COVID-19. The full study reports these points: How much clinical and demographic metadata was included differed by source and by participant, and the metadata was provided uncurated.

V loses 7 bases at its end and J loses 4 bases; junction bases beyond the gene matches: 4. The CDR3, from cysteine to phenylalanine, totals 13 residues. Only the CDR3 region is kept as DNA, spanning 39 bases read in frame from base 1. CDR1 and CDR2 are drawn from the germline V gene: SGHTS, YDEGEE. Comments on this clone: Its antigen is still unknown. The record has no base qualities; no much larger clone is one base away.

In Seattle, one collaborating source enrolled patients while the infection was active and tracked those patients longitudinally over the course of disease. Each collaborating institution followed its own protocols to collect whole blood in K2EDTA tubes. Collaborator samples were shipped for TCRbeta analysis as frozen whole blood, isolated PBMCs, or DNA extracted from either sample type. TCRbeta CDR3 regions were amplified from genomic DNA by means of the immunoSEQ Assay, a bias-controlled multiplex PCR. Regarding the original processing steps: Within the assay, amplification of reference gene primers was used to estimate how many nucleated cells each sample contained. To quantify the absolute abundance of each unique TCRbeta CDR3 rearrangement, sequence reads were collapsed and filtered. Productive Simpson clonality was computed per sample as the square root of Simpson's diversity index over productive rearrangements. TCRdb took over this immuneACCESS table, retaining in-frame rearrangements with V and J assigned. Such tables are incomplete; in checked studies, under half of the missing clones stem from an unresolved V gene, and the remainder is unexplained. The V and J calls and clone size were taken over from that table, and D and trimming were inferred from the DNA. The sample table shows fewer than 200,000 clones, and approximately 91% are seen once. Around 4.8% of the sample is in the top ten clones.

The TCR originated in a man in his late teens or twenties with COVID-19, enrolled during active disease. This chain joins TRBV5-8 to TRBJ2-2; the central 7 bases match TRBD1. The sequenced material came from peripheral blood. Read as DNA, the sequence is TGTGCCAGCCTTTACAGGGGCACCGGGGAGCTGTTTTTT. This is translated as CASLYRGTGELFF.